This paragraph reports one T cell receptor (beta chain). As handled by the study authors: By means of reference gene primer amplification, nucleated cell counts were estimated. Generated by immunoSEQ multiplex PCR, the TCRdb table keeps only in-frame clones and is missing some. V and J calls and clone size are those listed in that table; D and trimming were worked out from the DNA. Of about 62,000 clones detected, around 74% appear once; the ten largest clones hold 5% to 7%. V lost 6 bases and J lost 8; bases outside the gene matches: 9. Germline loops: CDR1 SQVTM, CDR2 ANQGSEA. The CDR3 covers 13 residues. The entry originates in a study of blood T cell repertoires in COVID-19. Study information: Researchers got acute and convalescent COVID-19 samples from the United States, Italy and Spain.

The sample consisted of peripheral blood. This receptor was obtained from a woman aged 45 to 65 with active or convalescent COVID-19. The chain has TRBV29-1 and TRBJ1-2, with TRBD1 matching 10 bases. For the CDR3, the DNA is TGCAGCGTCTACCGGGACAGGGGCTCCGGCTACACCTTC. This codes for CSVYRDRGSGYTF.